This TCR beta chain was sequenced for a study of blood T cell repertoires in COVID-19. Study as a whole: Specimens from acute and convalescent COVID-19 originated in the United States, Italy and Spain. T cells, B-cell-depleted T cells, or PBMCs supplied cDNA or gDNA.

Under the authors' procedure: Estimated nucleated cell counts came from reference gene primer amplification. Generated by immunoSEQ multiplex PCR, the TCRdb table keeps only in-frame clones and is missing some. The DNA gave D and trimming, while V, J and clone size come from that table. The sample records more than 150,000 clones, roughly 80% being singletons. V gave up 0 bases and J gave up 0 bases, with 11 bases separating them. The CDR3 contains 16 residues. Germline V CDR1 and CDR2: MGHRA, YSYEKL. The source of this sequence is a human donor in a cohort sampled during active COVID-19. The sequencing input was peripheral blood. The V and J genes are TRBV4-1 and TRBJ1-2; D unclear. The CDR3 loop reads CASSQERTPTNYGYTF. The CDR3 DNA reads TGCGCCAGCAGCCAAGAGCGGACTCCGACTAACTATGGCTACACCTTC.